Below, 20 T cell receptor beta chains from the same sample are listed, as sequenced in a study of human T cells and chemical hapten exposure. Noted time point: pre-sensitization, week 0. Treatment defined: therapeutic diphenylcyclopropenone sensitization with weekly scalp DPC. TCRdb recomputed calls from the RACE reads with MiXCR, one row per CDR3 protein. The sample shows about 90,000 distinct CDR3 sequences, about 8% of them seen only once. This specimen consisted of whole blood, obtained in connection with sensitization to the hapten diphenylcyclopropenone (DPC). The receptors derive from a man aged 40-55 years with alopecia areata. Some clones in this sample may be carry-over from other donors' samples.

Notes on this clonotype: This may come from a read error, since a much larger clone is one base off. The rearrangement joins TRBV20-1 to TRBJ2-6; no clear D gene. The CDR3 has 16 amino acids. Germline CDR1 is DFQATT and CDR2 is SNEGSKA (reference sequence). V was shortened by 5 bases and J by 0 bases, with 14 bases between the two germline ends. CDR3 in amino acids: CSADTGPYSGANVLTF. The CDR3 DNA sequence: TGCAGTGCTGACACCGGGCCCTACTCTGGGGCCAACGTCCTGACTTTC.

The V call is TRBV5-1, the J call TRBJ1-1; D unclear. Germline V gives CDR1 SGHRS, CDR2 YFSETQ. The CDR3 runs 15 residues. V was clipped by 0 bases and J by 4 bases, with 13 bases between them. The CDR3 DNA reads TGCGCCAGCAGCTTGGAGCTGGGGTTAAGCACTGAAGCTTTCTTT. This gives the protein CASSLELGLSTEAFF.

This clonotype was recorded many times. The rearrangement joins TRBV2 to TRBJ2-1; D not resolved. CDR1 and CDR2 (germline): SNHLY, FYNNEI. The CDR3 loop spans 12 amino acids. V gave up 4 bases and J gave up 9 bases, with 10 bases separating them. In nucleotides, the CDR3 is TGTGCCAGCAGTGTCACATCTACTGAGCAGTTCTTC. This gives the protein CASSVTSTEQFF.

This clonotype was seen more than once but under ten times. The genes are TRBV28 and TRBJ1-5; D gene unclear. The CDR3 totals 12 residues. CDR1 is MDHEN, CDR2 SYDVKM, per germline. Trimming cost V 3 bases and J 6 bases, with 6 bases left between them. CDR3 bases: TGTGCCAGCAGTTTCTTGCGTCAGCCCCAGCATTTT. Residues: CASSFLRQPQHF.

This clonotype occurred many times. DNA for the CDR3: TGTGCCAGCAGCCAGGCCCAGGAGACCCAGTACTTC. This sequence encodes CASSQAQETQYF. The V gene is TRBV7-9, the J gene TRBJ2-5; D remains ambiguous. Germline V lookup: CDR1 SEHNR, CDR2 FQNEAQ (reference sequence). With 5 bases removed from V and 5 bases from J, the gap between germline ends came to 9 bases. This CDR3 has 12 amino acids.

This clonotype was found many times. This chain links TRBV6-5 with TRBJ1-1, with a possible D match to TRBD1 (6 bases). The CDR3 is 13 amino acids. The ends were cut back, 7 bases at V and 4 bases at J, with 13 bases in the middle. Germline CDR1 is MNHEY and CDR2 is SVGAGI. CDR3: CASIATGFTEAFF. The CDR3 DNA reads TGTGCCAGCATCGCCACAGGGTTCACTGAAGCTTTCTTT.

A few counts support this clonotype. V gene TRBV9 combines with J gene TRBJ2-7, with 14 positions matching TRBD2. Germline V gene lookup returns CDR1 SGDLS and CDR2 YYNGEE. V shed 0 bases, J shed 4 bases, and the junction held 3 bases outside the gene matches. The CDR3 is 16 residues long. CDR3 DNA sequence: TGTGCCAGCAGCGTAGGAGGGACTAGCGGGAGTTACGAGCAGTACTTC. This codes for CASSVGGTSGSYEQYF.

V is TRBV20-1 and J is TRBJ1-2; D is undetermined. Per germline, CDR1 DFQATT and CDR2 SNEGSKA (reference sequence). The CDR3 extends over 13 amino acids. V was clipped by 5 bases and J by 7 bases, with 17 bases between them. The CDR3 nucleotides are TGCAGTGCTTCCAATCCCGGGAAGCTTGGCTACACCTTC. Translated: CSASNPGKLGYTF.

V is TRBV20-1 and J is TRBJ2-4; possibly TRBD2 for D (6 bases). This CDR3 is built from 15 residues. Trimming removed 0 bases from V and 6 bases from J, with 15 bases in between. The V gene's germline CDR1 is DFQATT and CDR2 SNEGSKA (reference sequence). CDR3 region: CSAREPGRGSNIQYF. CDR3 DNA sequence: TGCAGTGCTAGAGAGCCCGGGCGGGGATCAAACATTCAGTACTTC.

This clonotype is deemed medium-sized. The chain employs TRBV29-1 and TRBJ1-1; 8 nucleotides agree with TRBD1. CDR1 SQVTM and CDR2 ANQGSEA come from the germline V gene. V lost 8 bases, J lost 2 bases, and 4 bases stayed unmatched. The CDR3 spans 12 residues. CDR3 coding DNA: TGCAGCTCCGGACAGGGCAACACTGAAGCTTTCTTT. Translation gives CSSGQGNTEAFF.

Only a few counts were recorded for this clonotype. The chain is built from TRBV7-9 and TRBJ2-5; 9 positions match TRBD2. After removal of 0 bases from V and 3 bases from J, the junction contained 2 bases not matched to a gene. CDR3 size: 15 residues. The V gene's germline CDR1 is SEHNR and CDR2 FQNEAQ (reference sequence). CDR3 coding DNA: TGTGCCAGCAGCTTAGCGACTAGCGGAAAAGAGACCCAGTACTTC. Its protein is CASSLATSGKETQYF.

Turning to this clonotype: This may be a read error, as it is one base from a much larger clone. The chain recombines TRBV6-5 with TRBJ1-1, with no clear D. CDR3 size: 15 residues. CDR1 is MNHEY, CDR2 SVGAGI, per germline. V was trimmed by 1 base and J by 1 base, leaving 10 bases between them. CDR3 sequence reads: CASSYYGSWNTEAFF. In DNA form, the CDR3 reads TGTGCCAGCAGTTACTATGGCAGCTGGAACACTGAAGCTTTCTTT.

A note on this clonotype: One base away lies a much larger clone, so this may be a sequencing read error. The chain is built from TRBV29-1 and TRBJ1-1, with 8 bases identical to TRBD1. Germline CDR1 and CDR2: SQVTM and ANQGSEA. The CDR3 contains 13 residues. The DNA for the CDR3 is TGCAGCGTTGAGCAGGGGGCGGCCACTGAACCTTTCTTT. It encodes CSVEQGAATEPFF.

V usage is TRBV23-1 and J usage is TRBJ2-3; TRBD2 might be the D (6 bases). TRBV23-1 is an ORF for which the function is uncertain. The CDR3 consists of 15 residues. The V and J ends lost 4 bases and 0 bases respectively, with 11 bases between them. The CDR3 DNA sequence: TGCGCCAGCAGTCGACGGACTACTAGCACAGATACGCAGTATTTT. It is translated as CASSRRTTSTDTQYF.

This rearrangement joins TRBV7-8 to TRBJ2-3; 7 bases map to TRBD1. V shed 7 bases, J shed 5 bases, and the junction held 15 bases outside the gene matches. CDR3 length: 16 residues. Germline V gene data show CDR1 as SGHVS and CDR2 as FQNEAQ. CDR3 sequence reads: CASTRQPTGLGDTQYF. DNA for the CDR3: TGTGCCAGCACCCGGCAACCGACAGGGCTTGGAGATACGCAGTATTTT. The entire variable domain, with the rest obtained from reference TRBV7-8 and TRBJ2-3, is as follows: GAGVSQSPRYKVAKRGQDVALRCDPISGHVSLFWYQQALGQGPEFLTYFQNEAQLDKSGLPSDRFFAERPEGSVSTLKIQRTQQEDSAVYLCASTRQPTGLGDTQYFGPGTRLTVL.

This clonotype was counted between two and nine times. The V and J genes are TRBV7-9 and TRBJ2-1, with TRBD2 identical over 10 bases. The CDR3 runs 15 residues. From germline, CDR1 is SEHNR and CDR2 FQNEAQ (reference sequence). Trimming cost V 6 bases and J 5 bases; bases outside gene matches: 7. The CDR3 is CASSSSGSPHNEQFF. CDR3 nucleotides: TGTGCCAGCAGTTCTAGCGGGAGCCCCCACAATGAGCAGTTCTTC.

Only a few counts were recorded for this clonotype. This sequence joins TRBV27 and TRBJ1-5; maybe TRBD1 (6 bases). Germline V CDR1 and CDR2: MNHEY, SMNVEV (reference sequence). The CDR3 loop spans 12 amino acids. Trimming removed 7 bases at V and 5 bases at J, with 9 bases between. This CDR3 is CASTTGYQPQHF. The CDR3 bases are TGTGCCAGCACAACAGGGTATCAGCCCCAGCATTTT.

The chain carries TRBV3-1 and TRBJ2-3, with 13 bases that match TRBD2. CDR1 and CDR2 from the germline V gene are LGHDT and YNNKEL (reference sequence). The J segment lost 0 bases and the V segment lost 2 bases, leaving 5 bases of the junction unmatched. This CDR3 comprises 18 residues. CDR3 loop: CASSQRTSGRGSTDTQYF. The CDR3 DNA reads as TGTGCCAGCAGCCAAAGGACTAGCGGGAGAGGGAGCACAGATACGCAGTATTTT.

The table lists this clonotype with many counts. This chain joins TRBV7-9 and TRBJ1-5; 7 nucleotides align to TRBD1. J lost 4 bases, V lost 1 base, and 1 base had no gene match. This CDR3 comprises 14 residues. Germline values: CDR1 SEHNR, CDR2 FQNEAQ (reference sequence). This chain's CDR3 is CASSLGTGNQPQHF. CDR3 coding DNA: TGTGCCAGCAGCTTAGGGACAGGTAATCAGCCCCAGCATTTT.

Concerning this clonotype itself: A read error may explain this, as a much larger clone is one base away. The chain is built from TRBV28 and TRBJ2-7; D may be TRBD1 or TRBD2 (5 bases each). V lost 7 bases, J lost 9 bases, and 19 bases lay in between. The CDR3 is 13 residues long. Germline CDR1 is MDHEN and CDR2 is SYDVKM. CDR3 DNA sequence: TGTGCCAGCAACACTACCGGGACCCACAGGCAGTACGTC. It specifies CASNTTGTHRQYV.